Sequencing of this TCR beta chain was carried out in a study of OX40 agonist ivuxolimab in advanced cancers. Study-wide background: Patients took ivuxolimab, an agonistic anti-OX40 (CD134) antibody.

Repertoires were generated with immunoSEQ multiplex PCR, while TCRdb's copy carries only in-frame clones and drops some. The table has 70,000 to 75,000 clones, roughly 90% seen once; the top ten hold roughly 0.44%. Trimming took off 8 bases at V and 4 bases at J, with 17 bases between the two ends. The germline gives CDR1 MNHNS, CDR2 SASEGT. This CDR3 spans 15 amino acids. Cycle 7 day 1, cycle 4 day 1, and baseline were the timepoints at which blood was sampled. The V gene is TRBV6-1, the J gene TRBJ2-2; possibly TRBD1 for D (8 bases). This clonotype was sampled from an adult with an advanced solid tumor such as melanoma, head and neck, liver or kidney cancer. The sequences come from CD4+ or CD8+ T cells sorted from blood, collected in a trial of the OX40 agonist ivuxolimab. The DNA of the CDR3 is TGTGCCAGCGGATACAGGGGGGGAAGCACCGGGGAGCTGTTTTTT. Translated: CASGYRGGSTGELFF.